Described below is a single T cell receptor beta chain sequence and its context. These data come from a study of cytomegalovirus exposure and HLA in healthy donors. The PCR contained 60 Vbeta and 13 Jbeta primers. Libraries were prepared by immunoSEQ multiplex PCR; TCRdb keeps only in-frame clonotypes and omits some of them. The top ten clones hold roughly 9.3% of a sample with 150,000 or so clones, around four fifths of them seen once. The clonotype originates from a man aged 18 to 30 in good health and CMV-seropositive. The source material was PBMCs.

The CDR3 bases are TGCGCCAGCAGCTTGAACGCGGCTACCTACGAGCAGTACTTC. It is translated as CASSLNAATYEQYF. The V and J genes are TRBV5-1 and TRBJ2-7; D call uncertain. V shed 1 base and J shed 2 bases, with 10 bases lying between them. CDR1 and CDR2 (germline): SGHRS, YFSETQ. The CDR3 is made up of 14 amino acids.